Below, 21 T cell receptor beta chains from the same sample are listed, as sequenced in a study of OX40 agonist ivuxolimab in advanced cancers. Data came from immunoSEQ multiplex PCR; TCRdb stores just in-frame clones and leaves some out. The sample yields approximately 90,000 clones, 75% to 95% seen once. The sequenced sample was CD4+ or CD8+ T cells sorted from blood, obtained in a trial of the OX40 agonist ivuxolimab. The receptors were gathered from an adult with an advanced solid tumor such as melanoma, head and neck, liver or kidney cancer.

This chain connects TRBV18 to TRBJ2-2; 16 positions match TRBD2. This CDR3 spans 18 amino acids. The junction had 4 bases not matched to a gene; V was cut back by 6 bases and J by 0 bases. Germline lookup yields CDR1 KGHSH and CDR2 LQKENI. The CDR3 is CASSEGLAGGPNTGELFF. The CDR3 region has the DNA TGTGCCAGCTCGGAGGGACTAGCGGGAGGGCCGAACACCGGGGAGCTGTTTTTT.

This clone was counted a single time. The chain carries TRBV19 and TRBJ2-7; D might be TRBD2 (5 bases). This CDR3 is built from 16 residues. The V end lost 9 bases, the J end lost 1 base, and 22 bases lay between the germline ends. Per the germline V gene, CDR1 is LNHDA and CDR2 is SQIVND (reference sequence). As DNA, the CDR3 is TGTGCCAGAGGGATACCTTTGGCGGGCACTTCCTACGAGCAGTACTTC. Translated, it gives CARGIPLAGTSYEQYF. The variable domain in full, completed from reference TRBV19 and TRBJ2-7, reads DGGITQSPKYLFRKEGQNVTLSCEQNLNHDAMYWYRQDPGQGLRLIYYSQIVNDFQKGDIAEGYSVSREKKESFPLTVTSAQKNPTAFYLCARGIPLAGTSYEQYFGPGTRLTVT.

This chain links TRBV9 with TRBJ2-7; D perhaps matches TRBD1 (6 bases). This CDR3 is 14 amino acids long. Germline V lookup: CDR1 SGDLS, CDR2 YYNGEE. The V and J ends lost 3 bases and 3 bases respectively, with 13 bases between them. CDR3 nucleotide sequence: TGTGCCAGCAGCGCCTCCGGGACATTCTACGAGCAGTACTTC. It yields the protein CASSASGTFYEQYF.

The chain has TRBV5-1 and TRBJ2-7; TRBD2 matches at 9 bases. The germline V gene encodes CDR1 SGHRS and CDR2 YFSETQ. The CDR3 runs 14 residues. V lost 5 bases to trimming and J lost 4 bases; unmatched junction nucleotides: 7. CDR3 bases: TGCGCCAGCAGGGTTAGCGGGAGTGGGTACGAGCAGTACTTC. It codes for CASRVSGSGYEQYF.

The V call is TRBV5-4, the J call TRBJ2-2; D is uncertain. The V and J ends lost 5 bases and 3 bases respectively, with 17 bases between them. This CDR3 comprises 16 residues. The V gene's germline CDR1 is SGHNT and CDR2 YYREEE (reference sequence). CDR3 in DNA: TGTGCCAGCAGTCCACCTTCCCCCCCGGACACCGGGGAGCTGTTTTTT. Its protein is CASSPPSPPDTGELFF.

In nucleotides, the CDR3 is TGCGCCAGCAGCGGGGTAGGAGAAGCTTTCTTT. It codes for CASSGVGEAFF. The chain couples TRBV5-1 to TRBJ1-1; D uncertain. The CDR3 contains 11 residues. Trimming took 4 bases from V and 8 from J, leaving 9 bases between them. Germline CDR1 and CDR2: SGHRS and YFSETQ.

This rearrangement joins TRBV5-1 to TRBJ2-5; the match to TRBD2 covers 8 bases. From germline, CDR1 is SGHRS and CDR2 YFSETQ. Trimming at V came to 0 bases and at J to 4 bases, leaving 8 bases not matched to a gene. The CDR3 covers 16 residues. The CDR3 DNA sequence: TGCGCCAGCAGCTTGGCTCCAGCGGGAGCGAGAGAGACCCAGTACTTC. Translated, it gives CASSLAPAGARETQYF.

The chain recombines TRBV29-1 with TRBJ1-1, with D possibly matching TRBD1 (6 bases). Germline values: CDR1 SQVTM, CDR2 ANQGSEA. The CDR3 contains 12 residues. V was shortened by 7 bases and J by 1 base, with 10 bases between the two germline ends. The CDR3 reads CSARTANTEAFF. In DNA, the CDR3 is TGCAGCGCCCGGACAGCGAACACTGAAGCTTTCTTT.

The chain links TRBV28 to TRBJ2-1; perhaps D is TRBD1 or TRBD2 (5 bases each). This CDR3 is 13 amino acids long. CDR1 MDHEN and CDR2 SYDVKM come from the germline V gene. V was clipped by 4 bases and J by 10 bases, with 14 bases between them. The CDR3 DNA sequence: TGTGCCAGCAGTTCGGGACGGGTGGGAGAGCAGTTCTTC. Its protein product is CASSSGRVGEQFF. Full variable domain (missing parts from reference TRBV28 and TRBJ2-1): DVKVTQSSRYLVKRTGEKVFLECVQDMDHENMFWYRQDPGLGLRLIYFSYDVKMKEKGDIPEGYSVSREKKERFSLILESASTNQTSMYLCASSSGRVGEQFFGPGTRLTVL.

This chain joins TRBV9 and TRBJ2-2; 8 positions match TRBD2. The CDR3 is made up of 16 amino acids. The trim removed 2 bases at V and 1 base at J, leaving 4 bases unmatched. Per the germline V gene, CDR1 is SGDLS and CDR2 is YYNGEE. The CDR3 nucleotides read TGTGCCAGCAGCGTTGGTAGCGGGAAGAACACCGGGGAGCTGTTTTTT. Translating gives CASSVGSGKNTGELFF.

The chain recombines TRBV4-2 with TRBJ2-2; 11 bases agree with TRBD2. J was trimmed by 4 bases and V by 5 bases; bases with no gene match: 6. Germline CDR1 reads LGHNA; CDR2 reads YNFKEQ. This CDR3 has 16 residues. The CDR3 DNA reads TGTGCCAGCAGCTCCCAGGGACTAGCGGTCACCGGGGAGCTGTTTTTT. The encoded protein is CASSSQGLAVTGELFF.

This clone was recorded a few times. The chain is built from TRBV5-1 and TRBJ1-4, with TRBD1 as a possible D gene (6 bases). Germline values: CDR1 SGHRS, CDR2 YFSETQ. The CDR3 covers 14 residues. The ends were cut back, 4 bases at V and 6 bases at J, with 13 bases in the middle. The DNA for the CDR3 is TGCGCCAGCAGCCCCCGCGGGGGCGATGAAAAACTGTTTTTT. This codes for CASSPRGGDEKLFF.

The chain carries TRBV10-3 and TRBJ1-2, with D perhaps matching TRBD1 (5 bases). CDR3 size: 16 residues. V shed 2 bases and J shed 7 bases, with 20 bases lying between them. The germline V gene encodes CDR1 ENHRY and CDR2 SYGVKD. The CDR3 is CAISELTGASVVGYTF. Here the CDR3 DNA reads TGTGCCATCAGTGAGCTTACAGGCGCCTCGGTGGTTGGCTACACCTTC.

The rearrangement joins TRBV9 to TRBJ1-4; no reliable D call. Germline V CDR1 and CDR2: SGDLS, YYNGEE. V lost 4 bases and J 7 bases, leaving 14 bases between the germline ends. This CDR3 has 14 amino acids. The CDR3 protein is CASSSRVGSEKLFF. The CDR3 DNA follows: TGTGCCAGCAGCTCCCGAGTGGGAAGTGAAAAACTGTTTTTT.

CDR3 sequence reads: CASSLRGQTNEKLFF. CDR3 sequence (DNA): TGTGCCAGCAGCTTAAGGGGACAGACCAATGAAAAACTGTTTTTT. J is TRBJ1-4 and V is TRBV11-1; 7 bases fit TRBD1. The CDR3 totals 15 residues. The ends lost 2 bases at V and 5 bases at J; junction bases unmatched: 5. The germline CDR1 and CDR2 sequences are SGHAT and FQDESV (reference sequence).

The DNA of the CDR3 is TGTGCCAGCAGTTTATCGGGACTAGTGTCAGATGAGCAGTTCTTC. As protein: CASSLSGLVSDEQFF. The chain recombines TRBV27 with TRBJ2-1; 8 bases are a match to TRBD2. V lost 0 bases and J lost 8; bases outside the gene matches: 6. The CDR3 has 15 residues. Per the germline V gene, CDR1 is MNHEY and CDR2 is SMNVEV (reference sequence).

The chain joins TRBV5-8 to TRBJ2-1; weak D call: TRBD1 (6 bases). V gave up 9 bases and J gave up 13 bases, with 20 bases separating them. CDR3 length: 12 amino acids. Germline V lookup: CDR1 SGHTS, CDR2 YDEGEE. This CDR3 reads CATTLTGPNQFF. CDR3 DNA sequence: TGTGCCACCACCCTGACAGGCCCGAATCAGTTCTTC.

The chain links TRBV30 to TRBJ1-1; perhaps TRBD1 as D (6 bases). This CDR3 region has 14 residues. V lost 3 bases and J lost 6, with 17 bases in between. Germline CDR1 is GTSNPN and CDR2 is SVGIG (reference sequence). CDR3 in amino acids: CAWSLGGRAPEAFF. The CDR3 nucleotides read TGTGCCTGGAGCCTAGGGGGTAGAGCCCCTGAAGCTTTCTTT. The full variable domain, completed using reference TRBV30 and TRBJ1-1, is SQTIHQWPATLVQPVGSPLSLECTVEGTSNPNLYWYRQAAGRGLQLLFYSVGIGQISSEVPQNLSASRPQDRQFILSSKKLLLSDSGFYLCAWSLGGRAPEAFFGQGTRLTVV.

This rearrangement joins TRBV7-2 to TRBJ2-7; D remains unclear. Trimming removed 4 bases from V and 6 bases from J, with 13 bases in between. Germline CDR1 is SGHTA and CDR2 is FQGNSA. The CDR3 covers 13 residues. The CDR3, as DNA: TGTGCCAGCAGCTCATTTCCCGGGCTCGAGCAGTACTTC. The encoded protein is CASSSFPGLEQYF.

The chain is built from TRBV7-2 and TRBJ2-1; D remains ambiguous. Germline V CDR1 and CDR2: SGHTA, FQGNSA. CDR3 length equals 14 residues. V was pared by 5 bases and J by 6 bases, with 14 bases between. The CDR3 region has the DNA TGTGCCAGCAGCCTCTCCTCGTCTTTCAATGAGCAGTTCTTC. Translation gives CASSLSSSFNEQFF.

The V gene is TRBV7-9, the J gene TRBJ2-1, with 9 bases identical to TRBD1. The V gene's germline CDR1 is SEHNR and CDR2 FQNEAQ (reference sequence). The CDR3 totals 15 residues. V shed 6 bases and J 4 bases; nucleotides not matched to a gene: 7. The CDR3 DNA follows: TGTGCCAGCAGTCTAGGGACAGGGAGGTACAATGAGCAGTTCTTC. Its protein product is CASSLGTGRYNEQFF.